The 6 T cell receptor beta chains in this list originate from one sample, sequenced in a study of cytomegalovirus exposure and HLA in healthy donors. Use of 60 Vbeta and 13 Jbeta primers characterized the PCR. Clones were read by immunoSEQ multiplex PCR, and TCRdb kept only the in-frame ones, dropping some. The sample comprises more than 100,000 clones, around 10% of which are singletons, and 5.5% to 8% rests with the top ten. The specimen was PBMCs. The receptors here all came from a woman aged 40 to 50 in good health and CMV-seropositive.

This clone was counted only a few times. The chain combines TRBV7-2 with TRBJ2-7, with D unresolved. V was pared by 0 bases and J by 4 bases, with 7 bases between. Germline assignment: CDR1 SGHTA and CDR2 FQGNSA. CDR3 length: 13 amino acids. The CDR3, as DNA: TGTGCCAGCAGCTTAGCGGTCGGGTACGAGCAGTACTTC. It yields the protein CASSLAVGYEQYF.

This clone was found a few times. The V gene is TRBV6-5, the J gene TRBJ2-7, with D possibly matching TRBD2 (5 bases). CDR3 length: 12 amino acids. Germline CDR1 is MNHEY and CDR2 is SVGAGI. The germline V and J ends were trimmed by 7 bases and 7 bases, with 14 bases remaining between them. The CDR3 DNA follows: TGTGCCAGCAAAATAAGAGGAGGAGAGCAGTACTTC. Translated, it gives CASKIRGGEQYF.

The chain employs TRBV5-6 and TRBJ2-1, with D perhaps TRBD1 (5 bases). CDR3 length equals 15 residues. Germline values: CDR1 SGHDT, CDR2 YYEEEE. V was cut by 1 base and J by 0 bases, with 8 bases left in between. The CDR3 region has the DNA TGTGCCAGCAGCTTGACAGGTACCTCCTACAATGAGCAGTTCTTC. Its translation: CASSLTGTSYNEQFF.

This clone has a handful of counts. The rearrangement joins TRBV7-2 to TRBJ2-5; 7 bases agree with TRBD1. The CDR3 extends over 14 amino acids. V lost 4 bases, J lost 5 bases, and 7 bases stayed unmatched. The germline V gene has CDR1 SGHTA and CDR2 FQGNSA. CDR3 protein: CASSSTGRVETQYF. DNA of the CDR3: TGTGCCAGCAGCTCGACAGGGCGGGTGGAGACCCAGTACTTC.

The chain combines TRBV5-5 with TRBJ1-1; D gene uncertain. The CDR3 covers 14 residues. With 3 bases removed from V and 3 bases from J, the gap between germline ends came to 12 bases. The V gene's germline CDR1 is SGHKS and CDR2 YYEKEE (reference sequence). The CDR3 DNA reads TGTGCCAGCAGCTCTCTCGCTACTGACACTGAAGCTTTCTTT. This encodes CASSSLATDTEAFF.

The V and J genes are TRBV5-1 and TRBJ1-1; TRBD1 matches at 8 bases. The V segment lost 5 bases and the J segment 4 bases; nucleotides outside the gene matches: 7. Germline assignment: CDR1 SGHRS and CDR2 YFSETQ. This CDR3 is 14 amino acids long. This CDR3 is CASSPDRGTTEAFF. The CDR3 region has the DNA TGCGCCAGCAGTCCTGACAGGGGTACCACTGAAGCTTTCTTT.